This T cell receptor (beta chain) emerged from a study of siplizumab effects on memory and regulatory T cells (dated by TCRdb to between 2018 and 2021). The study in broad terms: The study looked at the effect of siplizumab, an anti-CD2 antibody, on alloreactive T-cell subsets in allogeneic mixed lymphocyte reactions made from human PBMCs.

Library generation was performed with the immunoSEQ multiplex PCR assay. Each sample had some 10^5 TCR templates assayed by the deep sequencing platform. Genomic DNA extracted from sorted T cells was used for TCRbeta CDR3 sequencing. From the authors' description of their analysis: The R programming language was used for clonal analysis of the TCRbeta CDR3 data. Comparing unstimulated samples against CFSE-low samples taken after the reaction was how alloreactive CD4+ and CD8+ clones were defined. Alloreactive CD4+ clones were assigned to regulatory or non-regulatory origin by matching sequences to sorted unstimulated Treg and non-Treg repertoires. As stored in TCRdb, this immuneACCESS dataset retains in-frame rearrangements with V and J assigned. A fraction of the clones does not appear; measured against another copy, unresolved V genes explain less than half of the discrepancy, and the remainder lacks a known reason. V, J and clone size derive from that table, while D and trimming were established from the DNA sequence. The sample table shows about 100,000 clones, and around 90% are seen once. The ten biggest clones cover 0.14% to 0.15% of the sample.

Sorted unstimulated T cells, along with proliferating T cells recovered from mixed lymphocyte reactions, underwent TCRbeta CDR3 sequencing. Fresh whole blood from some eleven HLA-typed healthy donors was used to isolate PBMCs. General findings and caveats noted by the study authors: Whether proliferating Tregs from siplizumab cultures actually had suppressive function was not functionally confirmed. Of the alloreactive CD4+ clones that could be mapped, the Treg-derived share averaged roughly 69% with siplizumab compared with 25% to 30% in control reactions. Roughly 80-97% of proliferating CD4+ or CD8+ clones could not be assigned a naive or memory phenotype. Siplizumab significantly reduced the cumulative frequency of alloreactive sequences traceable to unstimulated CD4+ memory T cells. Unstimulated naive T cells appeared to be more diverse than memory T cells, and naive cells seemed to make a substantial contribution to the alloresponse. Because sequences below about 10^-5 frequency were poorly captured, only a minor fraction of alloreactive clones could be mapped to unstimulated subsets.

The CDR3 contains 15 residues, cysteine and phenylalanine counted. Just the 45-base CDR3 DNA is kept, in frame starting at base 1. V and J are truncated by 2 bases and 8 bases respectively, leaving an intervening sequence of 14 bases. The germline V gene (reference sequence) yields SGHNT for CDR1 and YYREEE for CDR2. As to this clone: Its target antigen remains unknown. No much larger clone is present one base from it, and per-base qualities are unavailable.

The sequence came from a human donor in good health. The sequenced sample was CD4+ T cells sorted from blood. This chain is built from TRBV5-4 and TRBJ1-6; no D gene is confidently identified. The CDR3 reads CASSLGDGYDSPLHF. The nucleotides read TGTGCCAGCAGCTTAGGAGACGGATATGATTCACCCCTCCACTTT.